The clone carrying this T cell receptor (beta chain) was counted many times. Antigen specificity is unknown. The sample belongs to a study of T cells after yellow fever vaccination. Trimming took 4 bases from V and 5 from J; bases not matched to a gene: 8. There are 15 residues in the CDR3. Study conclusions and caveats: In FACS-sorted repertoires, abundant clonotypes from the bulk population could appear as contaminants. CD4 and CD8 compartments shared a small share of clonotypes, likely from convergent recombination.

TCR cDNA was made by 5'RACE template switching, adding a universal primer site and UMIs. TCRdb independently ran MiXCR on the 5' RACE reads; one entry per CDR3 protein. The sample consists of around 300,000 distinct CDR3 sequences, roughly 3.9% of them appearing once. The clonotype was recovered from a young man who received the YFV17D yellow fever vaccine. The chain recombines TRBV12-3 or TRBV12-4 with TRBJ2-5; 9 nucleotides line up with TRBD1. The starting material was PBMCs, obtained 5 days after the yellow fever booster vaccination. As DNA, the CDR3 is TGTGCCAGCAGTTCTTCCGGACAGGGGACGGAGACCCAGTACTTC. Its translation: CASSSSGQGTETQYF.